These 20 T cell receptor beta chains originate from one sample sequenced in a study of T cells after yellow fever vaccination. TCRdb ran MiXCR on the 5' RACE reads and lists one entry per CDR3 protein. The sample consists of fewer than 500,000 distinct CDR3 sequences, around 20% of them appearing once. Sequences were derived from PBMCs, sampled before the yellow fever booster vaccination. The receptors were sampled from a man younger than 35 who received the YFV17D yellow fever vaccine.

This clonotype was detected ten times or more. The chain is built from TRBV7-9 and TRBJ1-1; D gene uncertain. The germline CDR1 and CDR2 sequences are SEHNR and FQNEAQ (reference sequence). The ends were cut back, 3 bases at V and 0 bases at J, with 8 bases in the middle. The CDR3 loop spans 14 amino acids. The DNA for the CDR3 is TGTGCCAGCAGCTTTAGTGGAATGAACACTGAAGCTTTCTTT. Its protein product is CASSFSGMNTEAFF.

This clonotype was seen a few times. This chain uses TRBV5-1 with TRBJ2-1; D is tentatively TRBD1 or TRBD2 (6 bases each). Germline loops: CDR1 SGHRS, CDR2 YFSETQ. V lost 1 base, J lost 1 base, and 9 bases lay in between. The CDR3 consists of 15 residues. The CDR3 bases are TGCGCCAGCAGCTTGCCGGGGGCTTCCTACAATGAGCAGTTCTTC. The encoded protein is CASSLPGASYNEQFF.

This clonotype was picked up a small number of times. The CDR3: CASRDDRGYYGYTF. Written as DNA, the CDR3 is TGTGCCAGCAGAGACGACAGGGGCTACTATGGCTACACCTTC. The J gene is TRBJ1-2, the V gene TRBV6-5, with 8 bases that match TRBD1. CDR3 size: 14 residues. Germline V gene data show CDR1 as MNHEY and CDR2 as SVGAGI. The V segment lost 6 bases and the J segment 3 bases; nucleotides outside the gene matches: 6.

This chain joins TRBV19 and TRBJ1-4; D is uncertain. Looked up from germline, CDR1 is LNHDA and CDR2 is SQIVND (reference sequence). The CDR3 length is 12 residues. Trimming shortened V by 8 bases and J by 9 bases, and 13 bases separated the two germline ends. DNA for the CDR3: TGTGCCAGTCGCGACGGGATCCAAAAACTGTTTTTT. This sequence encodes CASRDGIQKLFF.

The chain joins TRBV20-1 to TRBJ1-1, with 7 nucleotides matching TRBD1. V lost 5 bases, J lost 8 bases, and 5 bases stayed unmatched. This CDR3 region has 11 residues. CDR1 is DFQATT, CDR2 SNEGSKA, per germline (reference sequence). This chain's CDR3 is CSAPDRVEAFF. Written as DNA, the CDR3 is TGCAGTGCTCCTGACAGGGTCGAAGCTTTCTTT.

V and J are TRBV6-5 and TRBJ1-2, with D possibly TRBD1 on 6 matching bases. The germline V gene has CDR1 MNHEY and CDR2 SVGAGI. Trimming cost V 6 bases and J 3 bases, with 20 bases left between them. The CDR3 extends over 16 amino acids. This chain's CDR3 is CASRDPSRGIDYGYTF. CDR3 DNA: TGTGCCAGCAGGGACCCTAGCAGGGGCATCGACTATGGCTACACCTTC.

CDR3 protein: CASSLAGQGNEQFF. CDR3 nucleotide sequence: TGCGCCAGCAGCTTGGCTGGACAGGGGAATGAGCAGTTCTTC. The chain joins TRBV5-1 to TRBJ2-1, with 9 positions matching TRBD1. The junction had 2 bases not matched to a gene; V was cut back by 0 bases and J by 7 bases. The germline gives CDR1 SGHRS, CDR2 YFSETQ. The CDR3 consists of 14 residues.

The chain is built from TRBV11-2 and TRBJ2-1; D is uncertain. This CDR3 has 15 amino acids. CDR1 is SGHAT and CDR2 is FQNNGV in the germline V gene. The V gene lost 1 base and the J gene lost 15 bases, with 22 bases spanning the gap. CDR3 protein: CASSLGWLRPGRLFF. The CDR3 DNA is TGTGCCAGCAGCTTAGGGTGGTTACGACCCGGGCGGTTGTTCTTC.

The chain combines TRBV7-9 with TRBJ2-1; D might be TRBD1 (6 bases). Trimming removed 1 base at V and 7 bases at J, with 14 bases between. The germline V gene has CDR1 SEHNR and CDR2 FQNEAQ (reference sequence). This CDR3 spans 15 amino acids. This chain's CDR3 is CASSLEIRQGNEQFF. The CDR3 DNA follows: TGTGCCAGCAGCTTAGAGATTCGGCAGGGGAATGAGCAGTTCTTC.

This clonotype was seen just once. The rearrangement uses TRBV5-1 and TRBJ2-1; D is unclear. V lost 1 base and J lost 8, with 7 bases in between. This CDR3 has 12 residues. CDR1 and CDR2 from the germline V gene are SGHRS and YFSETQ. CDR3 protein: CASSLSDYEQFF. In nucleotides, the CDR3 is TGCGCCAGCAGCTTGTCAGACTATGAGCAGTTCTTC.

The chain recombines TRBV12-3 or TRBV12-4 with TRBJ1-2; D may be TRBD1 (5 bases). This CDR3 comprises 13 residues. V lost 1 base and J lost 6, with 9 bases in between. CDR3 sequence: CASSLDPGNGYTF. CDR3 nucleotides: TGTGCCAGCAGTTTAGATCCAGGGAATGGCTACACCTTC.

The gene calls are TRBV7-3 and TRBJ2-2; the match to TRBD1 covers 9 bases. This CDR3 has 16 residues. CDR1 and CDR2 from the germline V gene are SGHTA and FQGTGA. The V gene end was trimmed by 2 bases and the J gene end by 7 bases; junction bases not matched to a gene: 8. The CDR3 sequence: CASSLLGQGRHGELFF. CDR3 bases: TGTGCCAGCAGCTTATTAGGACAGGGGCGTCACGGGGAGCTGTTTTTT.

This clonotype was recorded many times. The rearrangement joins TRBV20-1 to TRBJ2-2; D tentatively fits TRBD1 or TRBD2 (6 bases each). V lost 0 bases and J lost 3, with 11 bases in between. Germline values: CDR1 DFQATT, CDR2 SNEGSKA (reference sequence). This CDR3 is built from 15 residues. The CDR3 sequence is CSARDWRGDTGELFF. The CDR3 bases are TGCAGTGCTAGAGATTGGAGGGGGGACACCGGGGAGCTGTTTTTT.

This clonotype was counted at least ten times. The rearrangement uses TRBV15 and TRBJ1-1; D is uncertain. Germline V gene sequence: CDR1 LNHNV, CDR2 YYDKDF (reference sequence). V lost 0 bases and J 4 bases, leaving 12 bases between the germline ends. This CDR3 spans 15 amino acids. CDR3 residues: CATSRDHLGGTEAFF. The DNA of the CDR3 is TGTGCCACCAGCAGAGATCATCTAGGCGGCACTGAAGCTTTCTTT.

The V call is TRBV7-9, the J call TRBJ2-3; 10 bases fit TRBD1. Germline V gives CDR1 SEHNR, CDR2 FQNEAQ (reference sequence). Trimming cost V 2 bases and J 7 bases; bases outside gene matches: 9. The CDR3 sequence is 16 residues long. CDR3 sequence: CASSLSPGQGPYTQYF. The CDR3 DNA sequence: TGTGCCAGCAGCTTATCACCGGGACAGGGGCCGTATACGCAGTATTTT.

The chain carries TRBV5-1 and TRBJ2-5, with D tentatively TRBD1 (5 bases). Germline V lookup: CDR1 SGHRS, CDR2 YFSETQ. V shed 3 bases and J shed 1 base, with 10 bases lying between them. CDR3 size: 14 residues. The CDR3: CASSSTGFQETQYF. In DNA, the CDR3 is TGCGCCAGCAGCTCAACAGGTTTCCAAGAGACCCAGTACTTC.

This chain uses TRBV21-1 with TRBJ2-7; the table assigns TRBD2, which was not confirmed against the DNA. TRBV21-1 represents a pseudogene. This CDR3 is built from 17 residues. The CDR3 DNA follows: TGTGCCAGCAGCCCGACAGGGGGTCGGACTAGCGGCTACGAGCAGTACGTC. This gives the protein CASSPTGGRTSGYEQYV.

This chain links TRBV12-3 or TRBV12-4 with TRBJ2-3; a weak D match, TRBD2 (7 bases). The CDR3 spans 15 residues. The V and J ends lost 1 base and 8 bases respectively, with 16 bases between them. CDR3 DNA sequence: TGTGCCAGCAGTTTAGGGGGGGGGCTGTTTGGTACGCAGTATTTT. This encodes CASSLGGGLFGTQYF.

The chain joins TRBV6-2 or TRBV6-3 to TRBJ2-3; 13 bases are a match to TRBD2. V was pared by 5 bases and J by 2 bases, with 4 bases of the junction left unmatched. The CDR3 is 16 residues long. Germline assignment: CDR1 MNHEY and CDR2 SVGEGT. Here the CDR3 reads CASSRTSGGPTDTQYF. The DNA of the CDR3 is TGTGCCAGCAGTCGGACTAGCGGGGGCCCCACAGATACGCAGTATTTT.

This clonotype was recorded at least ten times. The gene calls are TRBV4-3 and TRBJ2-4; 10 bases map to TRBD1. The CDR3 length is 14 residues. CDR1 and CDR2 from the germline V gene are LGHNA and YSLEER. Trimming cost V 3 bases and J 9 bases; bases outside gene matches: 5. Written as DNA, the CDR3 is TGCGCCAGCAGCCATGACAGGGGGCTAGGCATTCAGTACTTC. Residues: CASSHDRGLGIQYF.